Each of the 32 T cell receptor beta chains below was sequenced from the same sample in a study of T cell responses to AZD1222 COVID-19 vaccine. Some clones are missing from TCRdb's copy, which holds only in-frame ones; the method was immunoSEQ multiplex PCR. The sample consists of 150,000 to 180,000 clones, about 92% of them appearing once. This material consisted of peripheral blood, taken on day 0 of AZD1222 vaccination. The receptor set was obtained from an adult in good health.

This chain links TRBV5-4 with TRBJ2-1; TRBD1 matches at 7 bases. The germline gives CDR1 SGHNT, CDR2 YYREEE (reference sequence). The CDR3 runs 15 residues. V dropped 4 bases and J dropped 8; count of bases not matched to a gene: 12. The CDR3 sequence is CASSQGLGQSHEQFF. The DNA for the CDR3 is TGTGCCAGCAGCCAGGGGCTGGGACAGTCCCATGAGCAGTTCTTC. The whole variable domain, remainder taken from reference TRBV5-4 and TRBJ2-1, is ETGVTQSPTHLIKTRGQQVTLRCSSQSGHNTVSWYQQALGQGPQFIFQYYREEENGRGNFPPRFSGLQFPNYSSELNVNALELDDSALYLCASSQGLGQSHEQFFGPGTRLTVL.

A remark on this clone: Mismatch with germline at one junction end may stem from a read error. The J gene is TRBJ2-1, the V gene TRBV27; TRBD1 matches 7 bases. CDR1 is MNHEY, CDR2 SMNVEV, per germline (reference sequence). The CDR3 has 14 residues. The CDR3 here is CASSPGGSYNVQFF. The DNA of the CDR3 is TGTGCCAGCAGTCCAGGGGGAAGCTACAATGTGCAGTTCTTC.

This clone turned up a few times. The chain uses TRBV12-3 or TRBV12-4 and TRBJ1-1; unclear D gene. Trimming stripped 2 bases from V and 3 bases from J, with 4 bases between. The CDR3 has 12 residues. This CDR3 reads CASSLRYTEAFF. DNA for the CDR3: TGTGCCAGCAGTTTACGCTACACTGAAGCTTTCTTT.

The rearrangement uses TRBV7-9 and TRBJ1-2; D is undetermined. Between the trimmed V and J ends, which lost 5 bases and 7 bases, there was a span of 11 bases. Germline CDR1 reads SEHNR; CDR2 reads FQNEAQ (reference sequence). The CDR3 contains 12 residues. The CDR3 DNA reads TGTGCCAGCAGCCTCCGTAGAGGTGGCTACACCTTC. It specifies CASSLRRGGYTF.

The chain combines TRBV6-5 with TRBJ1-5; TRBD1 agrees at 9 bases. J lost 4 bases, V lost 5 bases, and 6 bases had no gene match. The CDR3 sequence is 15 residues long. The V gene's germline CDR1 is MNHEY and CDR2 SVGAGI. In nucleotides, the CDR3 is TGTGCCAGCAGTACTGAGGGACAGGGAAATCAGCCCCAGCATTTT. Residues: CASSTEGQGNQPQHF.

The chain couples TRBV19 to TRBJ1-5; possible D gene TRBD1, 5 bases. The germline gives CDR1 LNHDA, CDR2 SQIVND (reference sequence). Trimming took off 7 bases at V and 2 bases at J, with 18 bases between the two ends. This CDR3 region has 16 residues. The chain's CDR3 is CASTLRGRGGNQPQHF. DNA of the CDR3: TGTGCCAGTACCCTCCGGGGGAGGGGAGGCAATCAGCCCCAGCATTTT.

This rearrangement joins TRBV27 to TRBJ2-1; 7 nucleotides align to TRBD1. The CDR3 has 15 amino acids. Looked up from germline, CDR1 is MNHEY and CDR2 is SMNVEV (reference sequence). Germline trimming cut 5 bases from V and 2 bases from J; bases unmatched to any gene: 6. The CDR3 nucleotides read TGTGCCAGCAGTCCCCGGGACAGAACCTACAATGAGCAGTTCTTC. Residues: CASSPRDRTYNEQFF.

The rearrangement links TRBV30 to TRBJ2-5; 10 bases map to TRBD2. The V segment lost 0 bases and the J segment 5 bases; nucleotides outside the gene matches: 3. The germline V gene encodes CDR1 GTSNPN and CDR2 SVGIG (reference sequence). The CDR3 runs 14 residues. The CDR3 is CAWSVLSGGETQYF. The CDR3 nucleotides read TGTGCCTGGAGTGTACTTAGCGGGGGGGAGACCCAGTACTTC.

The chain couples TRBV11-3 to TRBJ2-5; TRBD1 matches 9 bases. CDR3 length equals 13 residues. From germline, CDR1 is SGHNT and CDR2 YENEEA. The junction had 4 bases not matched to a gene; V was cut back by 7 bases and J by 4 bases. The CDR3 DNA is TGTGCCAGCAAAACAGGGGGCGGAGAGACCCAGTACTTC. Its protein is CASKTGGGETQYF.

The rearrangement links TRBV19 to TRBJ1-3; the D gene is possibly TRBD1 (6 bases). The CDR3 sequence is 14 residues long. The V end lost 9 bases, the J end lost 0 bases, and 12 bases lay between the germline ends. The germline V gene encodes CDR1 LNHDA and CDR2 SQIVND (reference sequence). The CDR3 bases are TGTGCCAGCACGGGACATCTCTCTGGAAACACCATATATTTT. Residues: CASTGHLSGNTIYF.

The gene calls are TRBV29-1 and TRBJ1-1; possibly TRBD1 for D (6 bases). The ends were cut back, 7 bases at V and 6 bases at J, with 15 bases in the middle. CDR1 and CDR2 from the germline V gene are SQVTM and ANQGSEA. The CDR3 is 12 amino acids. DNA of the CDR3: TGCAGCGGCGAACAGGGCAACCCTGAAGCTTTCTTT. Protein: CSGEQGNPEAFF.

The V gene is TRBV29-1, the J gene TRBJ1-5; the match to TRBD1 covers 8 bases. With V trimmed by 4 bases and J by 5 bases, 7 bases remained unmatched. Germline V lookup: CDR1 SQVTM, CDR2 ANQGSEA. This CDR3 has 14 amino acids. The CDR3 sequence: CSVAGQGVDQPQHF. The CDR3 DNA sequence: TGCAGCGTTGCCGGACAGGGAGTCGATCAGCCCCAGCATTTT.

The chain has TRBV11-3 and TRBJ1-4; the D is unclear. Germline V CDR1 and CDR2: SGHNT, YENEEA. V was pared by 5 bases and J by 7 bases, with 17 bases between. The CDR3 runs to 15 residues. The DNA of the CDR3 is TGTGCCAGCAGCCTACGGACGGGAAATGGTGAAAAACTGTTTTTT. Translating it yields CASSLRTGNGEKLFF.

The chain links TRBV3-1 (or the pseudogene TRBV3-2) to TRBJ2-3; D perhaps matches TRBD2 (5 bases). There are 14 residues in the CDR3. Germline V gene sequence: CDR1 LGHDT, CDR2 YNNKEL (reference sequence). Trimming shortened V by 1 base and J by 6 bases, and 11 bases separated the two germline ends. CDR3 in amino acids: CASSQVEPGDTQYF. The DNA of the CDR3 is TGTGCCAGCAGCCAAGTGGAGCCGGGGGATACGCAGTATTTT.

The chain links TRBV11-2 to TRBJ2-7; 7 bases are a match to TRBD2. The V gene's germline CDR1 is SGHAT and CDR2 FQNNGV. The V segment lost 3 bases and the J segment 2 bases; nucleotides outside the gene matches: 4. The CDR3 is 14 amino acids. CDR3 DNA sequence: TGTGCCAGCAGCTTGGCTCGGGGGGCCTACGAGCAGTACTTC. Translated, it gives CASSLARGAYEQYF. Filled out from reference TRBV11-2 and TRBJ2-7, the complete variable domain reads EAGVAQSPRYKIIEKRQSVAFWCNPISGHATLYWYQQILGQGPKLLIQFQNNGVVDDSQLPKDRFSAERLKGVDSTLKIQPAKLEDSAVYLCASSLARGAYEQYFGPGTRLTVT.

The rearrangement links TRBV28 to TRBJ1-4; D remains unclear. The CDR3 runs to 11 residues. Between the trimmed V and J ends, which lost 3 bases and 8 bases, there was a span of 4 bases. Germline V gives CDR1 MDHEN, CDR2 SYDVKM. In nucleotides, the CDR3 is TGTGCCAGCAGTTTGGCAGAAAAACTGTTTTTT. Residues: CASSLAEKLFF.

This clone was counted between two and nine times. This rearrangement joins TRBV11-2 to TRBJ1-2; TRBD1 agrees at 7 bases. Germline CDR1 reads SGHAT; CDR2 reads FQNNGV. The CDR3 runs 15 residues. The trim removed 2 bases at V and 2 bases at J, leaving 5 bases unmatched. The CDR3 loop is CASSLIRGWNYGYTF. The CDR3 region has the DNA TGTGCCAGCAGCTTAATCAGGGGGTGGAACTATGGCTACACCTTC.

Here the CDR3 reads CASSLGAGLNTEAFF. In DNA, the CDR3 is TGTGCCAGCAGCTTAGGGGCAGGACTGAACACTGAAGCTTTCTTT. The chain employs TRBV7-2 and TRBJ1-1; no firm D call. CDR3 length: 15 residues. Germline lookup yields CDR1 SGHTA and CDR2 FQGNSA. Trimming shortened V by 1 base and J by 0 bases, and 9 bases separated the two germline ends.

The chain uses TRBV18 and TRBJ1-2, with 8 bases fitting TRBD1. Germline V CDR1 and CDR2: KGHSH, LQKENI. V lost 0 bases to trimming and J lost 5 bases; unmatched junction nucleotides: 5. The CDR3 runs to 15 residues. Written as DNA, the CDR3 is TGTGCCAGCTCACCACCGGGACAGGTGGAGTATGGCTACACCTTC. Protein sequence: CASSPPGQVEYGYTF.

The chain has TRBV18 and TRBJ1-1; 7 positions agree with TRBD1. Germline CDR1 reads KGHSH; CDR2 reads LQKENI. The V segment lost 8 bases and the J segment 0 bases; nucleotides outside the gene matches: 3. The CDR3 consists of 13 residues. The CDR3 nucleotides are TGTGCCAGCCAGGGGGACCTGAACACTGAAGCTTTCTTT. Amino acids: CASQGDLNTEAFF.

The chain couples TRBV3-1 (or the pseudogene TRBV3-2) to TRBJ2-5, with TRBD2 identical over 12 bases. The CDR3 consists of 16 residues. J was trimmed by 2 bases and V by 2 bases; bases with no gene match: 3. Germline loops: CDR1 LGHDT, CDR2 YNNKEL (reference sequence). In nucleotides, the CDR3 is TGTGCCAGCAGCCAAACTAGCGGGGGGAATCAAGAGACCCAGTACTTC. Its translation: CASSQTSGGNQETQYF.

The J gene is TRBJ1-1, the V gene TRBV5-1; 7 positions agree with TRBD1. V lost 4 bases to trimming and J lost 0 bases; unmatched junction nucleotides: 6. The CDR3 sequence is 15 residues long. Germline V gives CDR1 SGHRS, CDR2 YFSETQ. This chain's CDR3 is CASSPKTGMNTEAFF. CDR3 DNA sequence: TGCGCCAGCAGCCCAAAGACAGGGATGAACACTGAAGCTTTCTTT. Based on the CDR3 plus reference TRBV5-1 and TRBJ1-1, the full variable domain is KAGVTQTPRYLIKTRGQQVTLSCSPISGHRSVSWYQQTPGQGLQFLFEYFSETQRNKGNFPGRFSGRQFSNSRSEMNVSTLELGDSALYLCASSPKTGMNTEAFFGQGTRLTVV.

The rearrangement uses TRBV7-9 and TRBJ1-1; D uncertain. The V end was cut by 5 bases, the J end by 1 base, with 8 bases between. The V gene's germline CDR1 is SEHNR and CDR2 FQNEAQ (reference sequence). CDR3 length: 13 amino acids. The CDR3 reads CASSPLRNTEAFF. DNA for the CDR3: TGTGCCAGCAGCCCTCTTCGGAACACTGAAGCTTTCTTT.

V is TRBV30 and J is TRBJ1-2; D is ambiguous. Trimming left V 4 bases short and J 8 bases short, with 14 bases between. The CDR3 totals 12 residues. Germline CDR1 reads GTSNPN; CDR2 reads SVGIG (reference sequence). The CDR3 protein is CAWTPGSYGYTF. CDR3 coding DNA: TGTGCCTGGACCCCCGGAAGCTACGGCTACACCTTC.

The V gene is TRBV18, the J gene TRBJ1-3; 8 positions match TRBD1. The CDR3 sequence is 16 residues long. Per the germline V gene, CDR1 is KGHSH and CDR2 is LQKENI. J gave up 3 bases and V 6 bases, and 10 bases lay outside the gene matches. The CDR3 sequence: CASSPRQGRFGNTIYF. The CDR3, as DNA: TGTGCCAGCTCGCCCCGACAGGGGAGGTTTGGAAACACCATATATTTT.

V and J are TRBV9 and TRBJ1-2; no clear D gene. Per the germline V gene, CDR1 is SGDLS and CDR2 is YYNGEE. V was shortened by 2 bases and J by 2 bases, with 7 bases between the two germline ends. This CDR3 is built from 13 residues. The CDR3 bases are TGTGCCAGCAGCGTGAACTTGAACTATGGCTACACCTTC. As protein: CASSVNLNYGYTF.

In the case of this clone: Other DNA sequences of this sample code for an identical CDR3. The rearrangement uses TRBV7-9 and TRBJ2-3, with no clear D. Trimming took 5 bases from V and 0 from J, leaving 3 bases between them. The CDR3 has 12 residues. Germline CDR1 and CDR2: SEHNR and FQNEAQ (reference sequence). The CDR3 loop reads CASSLSTDTQYF. CDR3 DNA: TGTGCCAGCAGCCTAAGCACAGATACGCAGTATTTT.

The V call is TRBV4-1, the J call TRBJ1-1, with D hard to call. The V gene lost 3 bases and the J gene lost 7 bases, with 6 bases spanning the gap. Germline CDR1 reads MGHRA; CDR2 reads YSYEKL. This CDR3 spans 11 amino acids. CDR3 DNA sequence: TGCGCCAGCAGCCAGAGCCATGAAGCTTTCTTT. Its protein is CASSQSHEAFF.

The J gene is TRBJ2-1, the V gene TRBV4-3, with TRBD2 matching over 8 bases. The length of the CDR3 is 17 residues. Losses at the gene ends were 0 bases for V and 6 bases for J; bases not matched to a gene: 10. Germline values: CDR1 LGHNA, CDR2 YSLEER. CDR3 nucleotide sequence: TGCGCCAGCAGCCAAGACCCCGCGGGGGGCCCCCTCAATGAGCAGTTCTTC. Amino acid sequence: CASSQDPAGGPLNEQFF.

This rearrangement joins TRBV4-1 to TRBJ1-2; the match to TRBD1 covers 8 bases. This CDR3 is built from 17 residues. Germline CDR1 and CDR2: MGHRA and YSYEKL. V shed 3 bases, J shed 3 bases, and the junction held 12 bases outside the gene matches. The CDR3 protein is CASSHEGRGLSHYGYTF. CDR3 coding DNA: TGCGCCAGCAGCCATGAGGGCAGGGGGCTCTCTCACTATGGCTACACCTTC.

The chain carries TRBV11-3 and TRBJ1-1, with D possibly TRBD1 on 6 matching bases. V was clipped by 5 bases and J by 1 base, with 11 bases between them. This CDR3 spans 14 amino acids. Germline V lookup: CDR1 SGHNT, CDR2 YENEEA. CDR3 region: CASSPDRQNTEAFF. In DNA, the CDR3 is TGTGCCAGCAGCCCGGACAGACAGAACACTGAAGCTTTCTTT.

The genes are TRBV7-9 and TRBJ2-4; D is ambiguous. This CDR3 has 13 residues. The germline gives CDR1 SEHNR, CDR2 FQNEAQ (reference sequence). V lost 5 bases, J lost 6 bases, and 11 bases lay in between. The CDR3 nucleotides are TGTGCCAGCAGCCCCCCGTGGGGAAACATTCAGTACTTC. Its protein product is CASSPPWGNIQYF.